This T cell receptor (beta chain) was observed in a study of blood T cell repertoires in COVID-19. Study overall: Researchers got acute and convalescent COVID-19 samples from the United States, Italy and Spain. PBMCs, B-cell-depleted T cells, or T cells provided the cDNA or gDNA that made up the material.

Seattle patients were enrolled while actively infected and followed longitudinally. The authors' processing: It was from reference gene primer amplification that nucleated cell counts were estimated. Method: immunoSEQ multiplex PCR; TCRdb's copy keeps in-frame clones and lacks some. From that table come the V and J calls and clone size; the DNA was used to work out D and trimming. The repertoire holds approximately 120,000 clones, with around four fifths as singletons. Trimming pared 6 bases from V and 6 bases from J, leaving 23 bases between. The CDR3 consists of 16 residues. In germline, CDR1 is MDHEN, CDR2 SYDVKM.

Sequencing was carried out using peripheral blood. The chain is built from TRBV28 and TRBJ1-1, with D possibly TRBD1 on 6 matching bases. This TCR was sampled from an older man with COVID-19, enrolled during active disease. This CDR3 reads CASSLFLGGALAEAFF. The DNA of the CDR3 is TGTGCCAGCAGCCTATTCTTAGGGGGAGCTTTAGCTGAAGCTTTCTTT.